Below, one T cell receptor (beta chain) is given with its context. Investigators isolated RNA and reverse transcribed it into cDNA to act as the sequencing template. Clones were sequenced by immunoSEQ multiplex PCR, and TCRdb holds only the in-frame ones, with some missing. The profile shows approximately 180,000 clones, roughly 59% of them singletons. This record belongs to a study of CD8+ T cells in alopecia areata. The germline CDR1 and CDR2 sequences are GTSNPN and SVGIG (reference sequence). V shed 4 bases and J 6 bases; nucleotides not matched to a gene: 11. The CDR3 contains 15 residues. This receptor was identified in a human donor with alopecia areata. V and J are TRBV30 and TRBJ2-7, with 11 nucleotides matching TRBD2. Source: CD4+ T cells sorted from blood, taken at week 0. Here the CDR3 reads CAWNPTSGGSSEQYF. CDR3 coding DNA: TGTGCCTGGAATCCTACTAGCGGGGGATCGTCCGAGCAGTACTTC.